A single sample is the source of the 14 T cell receptor beta chains below, sequenced in a study of blood T cells in healthy people across ages (dated by TCRdb to between 2014 and 2017). Library preparation was by 5' RACE. Sequencing took place on an Illumina HiSeq 2500. A second PCR of roughly 6 to 11 cycles was run with a J-beta primer mix and a sample-barcoded 5' primer. Using fastp at Q25 and MiXCR, TCRdb reprocessed the public reads and kept productive beta chains. Here each entry gathers all rows of one CDR3 protein and keeps the most common genes and DNA. Within this sample are fewer than 2,000,000 distinct CDR3 sequences, with 30% to 35% of them counted one time only. The ten largest clones capture about 11% of the sample. The sample consisted of blood. These TCRs come from a woman in her 30s in good health.

The chain couples TRBV10-3 to TRBJ2-3; no clear D. The CDR3 has 16 residues. The ends were cut back, 0 bases at V and 0 bases at J, with 10 bases in the middle. The V gene's germline CDR1 is ENHRY and CDR2 SYGVKD. CDR3 residues: CAISESISVSTDTQYF. DNA of the CDR3: TGTGCCATCAGTGAGTCGATATCAGTGAGCACAGATACGCAGTATTTT.

This clonotype was counted between two and nine times. This chain joins TRBV20-1 and TRBJ2-7; the match to TRBD1 covers 9 bases. CDR1 and CDR2 from the germline V gene are DFQATT and SNEGSKA (reference sequence). This CDR3 spans 14 amino acids. The V and J ends lost 5 bases and 4 bases, in that order; junction bases with no gene match: 9. CDR3 amino acids: CSAGGQGPLYEQYF. In DNA, the CDR3 is TGCAGTGCTGGGGGACAGGGACCTCTATACGAGCAGTACTTC.

Many counts were recorded for this clonotype. The CDR3 nucleotides read TGCGCCAGCAGCCAAGGGGGACAGATCCAAGAGACCCAGTACTTC. This encodes CASSQGGQIQETQYF. The chain couples TRBV4-1 to TRBJ2-5; TRBD1 aligns across 7 bases. Germline CDR1 and CDR2: MGHRA and YSYEKL. V shed 1 base and J 1 base; nucleotides not matched to a gene: 3. This CDR3 has 15 amino acids.

This chain connects TRBV20-1 to TRBJ2-7, with TRBD2 matching over 16 bases. After removal of 6 bases from V and 1 base from J, the junction contained 6 bases not matched to a gene. Germline-derived CDR1 and CDR2 are DFQATT and SNEGSKA (reference sequence). This CDR3 is built from 16 residues. The CDR3 sequence: CSAPGLAGGKSYEQYF. In nucleotides, the CDR3 is TGCAGTGCCCCGGGACTAGCGGGAGGGAAGTCCTACGAGCAGTACTTC.

This clonotype occurred a few times. This chain connects TRBV5-5 to TRBJ2-7; D may be TRBD2 (6 bases). The ends were cut back, 7 bases at V and 6 bases at J, with 23 bases in the middle. The germline CDR1 and CDR2 sequences are SGHKS and YYEKEE (reference sequence). There are 15 residues in the CDR3. For the CDR3, the DNA is TGTGCCAGCGGGTCGTCAGCTAGCGATTTCCTCGAGCAGTACTTC. It translates to CASGSSASDFLEQYF. The entire variable domain, with the rest obtained from reference TRBV5-5 and TRBJ2-7, is as follows: DAGVTQSPTHLIKTRGQQVTLRCSPISGHKSVSWYQQVLGQGPQFIFQYYEKEERGRGNFPDRFSARQFPNYSSELNVNALLLGDSALYLCASGSSASDFLEQYFGPGTRLTVT.

The chain carries TRBV6-6 and TRBJ2-4; TRBD2 agrees at 8 bases. TRBJ2-7 matches the DNA end more closely, so the J call is doubtful. The length of the CDR3 is 14 residues. The V gene's germline CDR1 is MNHNY and CDR2 SVGAGI (reference sequence). CDR3 sequence (DNA): TGTGCCAGCAGTTACCTTAGCGGGGCCTACGAGCAGTACTTC. This gives the protein CASSYLSGAYEQYF.

V usage is TRBV20-1 and J usage is TRBJ2-1; TRBD1 matches at 8 bases. V gave up 6 bases and J gave up 6 bases; unmatched junction bases: 22. This CDR3 is 18 amino acids long. Germline lookup yields CDR1 DFQATT and CDR2 SNEGSKA (reference sequence). The CDR3 loop is CSASGSGQGAMVANEQFF. In DNA, the CDR3 is TGCAGTGCCAGTGGGTCCGGGCAGGGGGCAATGGTTGCCAATGAGCAGTTCTTC.

This clonotype was seen at least ten times. The chain has TRBV12-3 or TRBV12-4 and TRBJ1-2; a possible D gene is TRBD1 (6 bases). This CDR3 contains 13 residues. Trimming left V 3 bases short and J 5 bases short, with 10 bases between. The CDR3 bases are TGTGCCAGCAGTTTTTCGCAGGGGTATGGCTACACCTTC. Protein product: CASSFSQGYGYTF.

The CDR3 is CASSLMNSGSTDTQYF. The CDR3 nucleotides read TGTGCCAGCAGCTTAATGAATAGCGGCAGCACAGATACGCAGTATTTT. This chain links TRBV11-2 with TRBJ2-3; tentatively, D is TRBD2 (6 bases). Germline lookup yields CDR1 SGHAT and CDR2 FQNNGV. Deletions cut 2 bases from V and 0 bases from J, with 12 bases between. This CDR3 contains 16 residues.

The table lists this clonotype with a few counts. V and J are TRBV12-3 or TRBV12-4 and TRBJ1-5; tentative D call: TRBD1 (5 bases). V was trimmed by 5 bases and J by 5 bases, leaving 13 bases between them. CDR3 length equals 14 residues. The CDR3 nucleotides are TGTGCCAGCAGTAAGGGACCGGGGTATCAGCCCCAGCATTTT. This codes for CASSKGPGYQPQHF.

The chain has TRBV4-1 and TRBJ1-1; 11 bases are a match to TRBD1. Germline CDR1 MGHRA, CDR2 YSYEKL. The CDR3 spans 15 residues. Losses at the gene ends were 0 bases for V and 5 bases for J; bases not matched to a gene: 2. CDR3 coding DNA: TGCGCCAGCAGCCAAGATGGGACAGGGGGAACTGAAGCTTTCTTT. The encoded protein is CASSQDGTGGTEAFF.

This clonotype was detected only a few times. The chain has TRBV10-3 and TRBJ1-4; D unresolved. Germline CDR1 and CDR2: ENHRY and SYGVKD. There are 11 residues in the CDR3. V dropped 3 bases and J dropped 6 bases, with 2 bases sitting between them. This chain's CDR3 is CAISEDEKLFF. DNA of the CDR3: TGTGCCATCAGTGAAGATGAAAAACTGTTTTTT.

CDR3 region: CSAEAGGRHQPQHF. The CDR3 nucleotides read TGCAGTGCCGAGGCGGGGGGACGCCATCAGCCCCAGCATTTT. This chain connects TRBV20-1 to TRBJ1-5; weak D call: TRBD1 (5 bases). Germline CDR1 DFQATT, CDR2 SNEGSKA (reference sequence). The CDR3 length is 14 residues. V was cut by 6 bases and J by 5 bases, with 17 bases left in between.

V is TRBV27 and J is TRBJ2-7; 8 bases are a match to TRBD1. Germline V gene sequence: CDR1 MNHEY, CDR2 SMNVEV (reference sequence). This CDR3 has 15 residues. V shed 5 bases, J shed 0 bases, and the junction held 6 bases outside the gene matches. The CDR3 nucleotides read TGTGCCAGCAGTGGACAGGGTAGGTTCTCCTACGAGCAGTACTTC. Residues: CASSGQGRFSYEQYF.